This is a list of T cell receptor beta chains from one sample in a study of long-term antiretroviral therapy in people with HIV. Sequenced by immunoSEQ multiplex PCR; TCRdb stores in-frame clones only, minus some. The repertoire includes fewer than 35,000 clones, 82% of them detected once, and 12% to 15% sits in the top ten. The material was unsorted PBMCs, obtained 2.9 years after starting antiretroviral therapy. The receptors originated from a man aged 45 to 65 with HIV. CDR3s include the opening cysteine and the closing phenylalanine or tryptophan. Each record gives: V gene, J gene, clone size, CDR3 length, D gene, CDR3 DNA, CDR3 protein. A D gene is named only where the DNA matches it firmly. Clone size, where shown, is once, few, many, or a class for clones that have expanded.

TRBV5-4	TRBJ2-5	.	12	.	TGTGCCACCGCAGCGGCCCAAGAGACCCAGTACTTC	CATAAAQETQYF
TRBV5-8	TRBJ1-2	.	15	.	TGTGCCAGCGGGCTGGGGAGGATCTCTAACTATGGCTACACCTTC	CASGLGRISNYGYTF
TRBV7-8	TRBJ2-7	.	14	.	TGTGCCAGCACCCCGGGGGCTAGGCTCTACGAGCAGTACTTC	CASTPGARLYEQYF
TRBV28	TRBJ1-5	.	12	.	TGTGCCAGCAGTTTCGGTTATCAGCCCCAGCATTTT	CASSFGYQPQHF
TRBV9	TRBJ2-1	.	15	TRBD2	TGTGCCAGCAGCGTACTAGCGGGGGTGGCCAATGAGCAGTTCTTC	CASSVLAGVANEQFF
TRBV5-6	TRBJ1-5	.	14	TRBD1	TGTGCCAGCAGCTTGGGCAGGGGGCCCAGGCCCCAGCATTTT	CASSLGRGPRPQHF
TRBV2	TRBJ2-3	once	16	TRBD1	TGTGCCAGCAAACCTAGACAGGGAAAGGGGACAGATACGCAGTATTTT	CASKPRQGKGTDTQYF
TRBV27	TRBJ2-3	.	14	.	TGTGCCAGCAGTTTCAGGGGAAGCACAGATACGCAGTATTTT	CASSFRGSTDTQYF
TRBV2	TRBJ2-1	.	14	.	TGTGCCAGCAGTGAACTGGCCTCCTACAATGAGCAGTTCTTC	CASSELASYNEQFF
TRBV28	TRBJ2-5	.	15	TRBD1	TGTGCCAGCAGTCGCCCCGGGACAGGGCAAGAGACCCAGTACTTC	CASSRPGTGQETQYF
TRBV18	TRBJ2-3	.	16	.	TGTGCCAGCTCACCTCTGGAGACCGACATCACAGATACGCAGTATTTT	CASSPLETDITDTQYF
TRBV28	TRBJ1-2	.	21	TRBD1	TGTGCCAGCAGTTCCCTGTTATGGACAGGGGGCTTCGGTAAAACTAACTATGGCTACACCTTC	CASSSLLWTGGFGKTNYGYTF
TRBV2	TRBJ1-1	few	11	TRBD1	TGTGCCAGCAGCGGGACAGCTGAAGCTTTCTTT	CASSGTAEAFF
TRBV6-1	TRBJ1-2	few	14	.	TGTGCCAGCCACACGGGGGGTTCTAACTATGGCTACACCTTC	CASHTGGSNYGYTF
TRBV9	TRBJ2-7	.	15	TRBD2	TGTGCCAGCAGCGCGACTAGCGGGGCACCTCGCGAGCAGTACTTC	CASSATSGAPREQYF
TRBV28	TRBJ2-7	.	14	.	TGTGCCAGCAGGAATGGGGGGGCAGGCTACGAGCAGTACTTC	CASRNGGAGYEQYF
TRBV7-9	TRBJ2-5	.	17	.	TGTGCCAGCAGTCAAAGAAGAGGCGGCGGATTGCAAGAGACCCAGTACTTC	CASSQRRGGGLQETQYF
TRBV5-4	TRBJ2-2	.	16	TRBD1	TGTGCCAGCAGCCCTGGGACAGGCCCGAGGGGAGGGGAGCTGTTTTTT	CASSPGTGPRGGELFF
TRBV19	TRBJ1-1	.	14	.	TGTGCCAGTAGTCCGCAGGGAATGAACACTGAAGCTTTCTTT	CASSPQGMNTEAFF
TRBV4-1	TRBJ2-7	.	18	TRBD1	TGCGCCAGCAGCCATCCCCTCCCGGGACAGGGGGCTATCTACGAGCAGTACTTC	CASSHPLPGQGAIYEQYF
TRBV5-1	TRBJ1-2	.	13	.	TGCGCCAGCAGCTTGGAGGGTGTTTATGGCTACACCTTC	CASSLEGVYGYTF
TRBV18	TRBJ2-3	.	17	TRBD2	TGTGCCAGCTCACCCGCGGGACTAGGGAGACTCACAGATACGCAGTATTTT	CASSPAGLGRLTDTQYF
TRBV19	TRBJ2-2	.	15	.	TGTGCCAGTAAAGAGGGACCCGGCTATTGGGGGGAGCTGTTTTTT	CASKEGPGYWGELFF
TRBV28	TRBJ2-7	.	15	TRBD2	TGTGCCAGCACTGTCGGGAGGGGATCTAACTACGAGCAGTACTTC	CASTVGRGSNYEQYF
TRBV27	TRBJ1-1	.	15	.	TGTGCCAGCAGTCCGAGATGGGGCCTGAACACTGAAGCTTTCTTT	CASSPRWGLNTEAFF
TRBV11-1	TRBJ2-7	.	16	.	TGTGCCAGCAGCCTGCGCGACGGGACAAAGATCCACGAGCAGTACTTC	CASSLRDGTKIHEQYF
TRBV4-2	TRBJ2-3	.	15	TRBD1	TGTGCCAGCAGCACCCGGGACAGTTCCCTAGATACGCAGTATTTT	CASSTRDSSLDTQYF
TRBV28	TRBJ2-3	.	14	TRBD1	TGTGCCAGCACCAGGGGGCAGGGCACAGATACGCAGTATTTT	CASTRGQGTDTQYF
TRBV4-1	TRBJ1-2	few	16	.	TGCGCCAGCAGCCAGGCCAGGACTGCAGCTAACTATGGCTACACCTTC	CASSQARTAANYGYTF
TRBV11-2	TRBJ1-2	once	15	TRBD1	TGTGCCAGCAGCGCGTTGGACAGGGGGCTTTTGGGCTACACCTTC	CASSALDRGLLGYTF
TRBV9	TRBJ1-6	.	14	TRBD1	TGTGCCAGCAGCGTAGAACAGGGGGATTCACCCCTCCACTTT	CASSVEQGDSPLHF
TRBV10-3	TRBJ1-6	.	14	TRBD1	TGTGCCACCTTACCGGGACAGTATAATTCACCCCTCCACTTT	CATLPGQYNSPLHF
TRBV15	TRBJ1-1	.	13	.	TGTGCCACCAGCGATCGGAGGAACACTGAAGCTTTCTTT	CATSDRRNTEAFF
TRBV18	TRBJ2-5	.	13	.	TGTGCCAGCTCACCAGACTTCCAAGAGACCCAGTACTTC	CASSPDFQETQYF
TRBV11-2	TRBJ2-7	.	12	.	TGTGCCAGCAGCTTAGGCGGGTTCGAGCAGTACTTC	CASSLGGFEQYF
TRBV7-6	TRBJ2-7	.	11	.	TGTGCCAGCAGCCCTTCCTACGAGCAGTACTTC	CASSPSYEQYF
TRBV9	TRBJ2-7	few	17	TRBD2	TGTGCCGAAGTCAGCAGCGGGGGGGCGTTTTTCGAGCACGAGCAGTACTTC	CAEVSSGGAFFEHEQYF
TRBV5-4	TRBJ2-2	.	15	.	TGTGCCAGCAGCCCGGGACCCGCGAATGGAAGGGAGCTGTTTTTT	CASSPGPANGRELFF
TRBV9	TRBJ2-2	.	14	.	TGTGCCAGCAGCGTAAAGGATAGGACCGGGGAGCTGTTTTTT	CASSVKDRTGELFF
TRBV6-5	TRBJ1-5	.	15	.	TGTGCCAGCAGTCTAAACTGGGCGTTGGATCAGCCCCAGCATTTT	CASSLNWALDQPQHF
TRBV28	TRBJ2-2	.	11	.	TGTGCCAGCAGCCCAACCGGGGAGCTGTTTTTT	CASSPTGELFF
TRBV11-1	TRBJ2-3	.	15	.	TGTGCCAGCAGCGAGAGTAAGACTAGCACAGATACGCAGTATTTT	CASSESKTSTDTQYF
TRBV29-1	TRBJ1-2	.	12	.	TGCAGCGTTGAGGGGACATATTATGGCTACACCTTC	CSVEGTYYGYTF
TRBV6-1	TRBJ2-2	.	15	.	TGTGCCAGCAGGACCCTCGGGGTCCTCACCGGGGAGCTGTTTTTT	CASRTLGVLTGELFF
TRBV5-6	TRBJ1-1	.	14	.	TGTGCCAGCAGCTTGCTAGGCAGGGGAACTGAAGCTTTCTTT	CASSLLGRGTEAFF
TRBV13	TRBJ1-2	.	17	TRBD1	TGTGCCAGCAGCCCCTTCGGTCGCAGGGGGGCCCTATATGGCTACACCTTC	CASSPFGRRGALYGYTF
TRBV7-8	TRBJ1-1	.	14	TRBD1	TGTGCCAGCAGCTTCCGGACAGGGAACACTGAAGCTTTCTTT	CASSFRTGNTEAFF
TRBV2	TRBJ2-3	once	16	TRBD2	TGTGCCAGCAGTGAAGGGCTAGCGGGGATCACAGATACGCAGTATTTT	CASSEGLAGITDTQYF
TRBV4-1	TRBJ2-7	few	17	.	TGCGCCAGCAGCCAAGATTACCAACAGGCCTTCGCCTACGAGCAGTACTTC	CASSQDYQQAFAYEQYF
TRBV5-6	TRBJ1-3	.	14	.	TGTGCCAGCAGCTTGGAACTCGGGGGAAACACCATATATTTT	CASSLELGGNTIYF
TRBV18	TRBJ2-7	few	17	TRBD1	TGTGCCAGCTCACCACCGACCCGGACAGGTGAGGCGTGTGAGCAGTACTTC	CASSPPTRTGEACEQYF
TRBV28	TRBJ1-5	few	13	.	TGTGCCAGCATGGAGGATAGCAATCAGCCCCAGCATTTT	CASMEDSNQPQHF
TRBV10-3	TRBJ2-5	.	12	.	TGTGCCACCCTGGGCAAACAAGAGACCCAGTACTTC	CATLGKQETQYF
TRBV7-3	TRBJ2-1	.	15	TRBD1	TGTGCCAGCAGCTGGGGGACAGGGATCAAGGTAGAGCAGTTCTTC	CASSWGTGIKVEQFF
TRBV29-1	TRBJ2-5	.	14	.	TGCAGCGTGGGGGGAGTGAGGGCGAGGGAGACCCAGTACTTC	CSVGGVRARETQYF
TRBV9	TRBJ2-3	few	15	.	TGTGCCAGCAGCGTAGAGGCAGGTTTATCAGATACGCAGTATTTT	CASSVEAGLSDTQYF
TRBV14	TRBJ1-1	.	13	.	TGTGCCAGCAGCCATCAGGGGAACACTGAAGCTTTCTTT	CASSHQGNTEAFF
TRBV27	TRBJ1-4	.	15	.	TGTGCCAGCAGTTTATTGGGAGGGGAGAATGAAAAACTGTTTTTT	CASSLLGGENEKLFF